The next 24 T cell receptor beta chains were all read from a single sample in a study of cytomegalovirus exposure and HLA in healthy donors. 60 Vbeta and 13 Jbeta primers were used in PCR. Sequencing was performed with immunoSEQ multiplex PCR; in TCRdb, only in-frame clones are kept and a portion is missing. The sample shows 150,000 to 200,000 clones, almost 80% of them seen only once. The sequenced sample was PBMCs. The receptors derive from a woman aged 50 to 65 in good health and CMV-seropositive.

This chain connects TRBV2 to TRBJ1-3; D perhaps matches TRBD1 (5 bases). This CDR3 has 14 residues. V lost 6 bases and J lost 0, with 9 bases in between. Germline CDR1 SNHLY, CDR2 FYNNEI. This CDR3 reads CASRMDNSGNTIYF. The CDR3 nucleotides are TGTGCCAGCAGGATGGACAACTCTGGAAACACCATATATTTT.

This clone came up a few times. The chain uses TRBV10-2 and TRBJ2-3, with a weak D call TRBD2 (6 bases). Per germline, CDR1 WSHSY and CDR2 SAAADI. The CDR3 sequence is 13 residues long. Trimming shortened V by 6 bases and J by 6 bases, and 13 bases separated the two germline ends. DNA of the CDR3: TGCGCCAGCAGCGGTGGGAGCGGGGATACGCAGTATTTT. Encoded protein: CASSGGSGDTQYF.

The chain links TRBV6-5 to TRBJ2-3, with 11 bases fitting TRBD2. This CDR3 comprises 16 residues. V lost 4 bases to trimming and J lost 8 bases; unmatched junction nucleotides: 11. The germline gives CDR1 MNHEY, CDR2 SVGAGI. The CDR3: CASSSRTSGSRGTQYF. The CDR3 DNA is TGTGCCAGCAGTTCACGGACTAGCGGGTCTCGAGGTACGCAGTATTTT.

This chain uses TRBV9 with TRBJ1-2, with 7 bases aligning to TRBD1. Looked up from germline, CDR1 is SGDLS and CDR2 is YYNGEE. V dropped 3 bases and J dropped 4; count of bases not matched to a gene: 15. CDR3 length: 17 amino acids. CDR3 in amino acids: CASSATGQSFETYGYTF. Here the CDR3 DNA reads TGTGCCAGCAGCGCTACGGGACAGAGCTTCGAAACCTATGGCTACACCTTC.

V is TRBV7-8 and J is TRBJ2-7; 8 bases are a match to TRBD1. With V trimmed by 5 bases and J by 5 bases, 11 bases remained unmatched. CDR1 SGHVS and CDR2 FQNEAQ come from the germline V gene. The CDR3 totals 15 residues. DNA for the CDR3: TGTGCCAGCAGCCCCCGGGCCAGGGGGCAAGACGAGCAGTACTTC. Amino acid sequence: CASSPRARGQDEQYF.

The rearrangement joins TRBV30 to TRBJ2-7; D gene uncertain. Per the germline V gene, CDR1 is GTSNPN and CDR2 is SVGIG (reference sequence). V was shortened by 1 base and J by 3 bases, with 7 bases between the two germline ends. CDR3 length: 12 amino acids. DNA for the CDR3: TGTGCCTGGAGTGGGTCACTCTACGAGCAGTACTTC. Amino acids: CAWSGSLYEQYF.

CDR3 sequence reads: CASRTRDRGFYNEQFF. The CDR3 DNA sequence: TGTGCCAGTAGGACCAGGGACAGGGGGTTTTACAATGAGCAGTTCTTC. The chain recombines TRBV19 with TRBJ2-1; 11 nucleotides line up with TRBD1. With 6 bases clipped from V and 4 bases from J, the junction kept 8 bases outside the gene matches. The CDR3 runs 16 residues. Germline CDR1 and CDR2: LNHDA and SQIVND (reference sequence).

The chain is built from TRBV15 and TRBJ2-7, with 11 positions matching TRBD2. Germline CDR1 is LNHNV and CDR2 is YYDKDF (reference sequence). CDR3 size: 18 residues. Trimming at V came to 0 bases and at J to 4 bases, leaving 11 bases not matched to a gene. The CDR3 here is CATSRDVAGGRLRYEQYF. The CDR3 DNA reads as TGTGCCACCAGCAGAGATGTAGCGGGAGGGCGACTTCGGTACGAGCAGTACTTC.

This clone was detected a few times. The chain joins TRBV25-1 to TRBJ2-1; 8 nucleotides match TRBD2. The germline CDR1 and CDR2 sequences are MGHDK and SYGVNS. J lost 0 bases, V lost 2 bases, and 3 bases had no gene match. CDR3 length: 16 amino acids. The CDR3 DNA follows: TGTGCCAGCAGTGAACCCCGGGGGGGCTCCTACAATGAGCAGTTCTTC. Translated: CASSEPRGGSYNEQFF.

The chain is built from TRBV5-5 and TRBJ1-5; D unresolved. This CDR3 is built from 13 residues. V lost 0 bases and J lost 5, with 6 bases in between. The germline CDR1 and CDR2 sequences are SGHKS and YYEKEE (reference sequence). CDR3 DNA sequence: TGTGCCAGCAGCTTGGGCGGAGATCAGCCCCAGCATTTT. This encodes CASSLGGDQPQHF.

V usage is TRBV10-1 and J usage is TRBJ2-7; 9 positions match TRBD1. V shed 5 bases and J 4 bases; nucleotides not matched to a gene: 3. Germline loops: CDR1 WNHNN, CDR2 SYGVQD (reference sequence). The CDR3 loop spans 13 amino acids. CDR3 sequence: CASSPGTGYEQYF. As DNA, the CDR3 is TGCGCCAGCAGTCCCGGGACAGGGTACGAGCAGTACTTC.

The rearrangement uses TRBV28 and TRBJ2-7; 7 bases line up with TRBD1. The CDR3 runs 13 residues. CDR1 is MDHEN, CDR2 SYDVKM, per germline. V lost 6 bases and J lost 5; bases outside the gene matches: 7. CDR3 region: CASRPGQNHEQYF. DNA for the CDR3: TGTGCCAGCAGACCGGGACAGAACCACGAGCAGTACTTC.

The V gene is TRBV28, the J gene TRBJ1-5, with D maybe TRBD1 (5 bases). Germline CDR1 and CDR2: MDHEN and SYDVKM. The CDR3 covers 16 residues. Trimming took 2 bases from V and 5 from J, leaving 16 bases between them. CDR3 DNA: TGTGCCAGCAGTTTAATCCGGGGGGAACTTGATCAGCCCCAGCATTTT. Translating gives CASSLIRGELDQPQHF. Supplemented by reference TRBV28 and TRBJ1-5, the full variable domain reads DVKVTQSSRYLVKRTGEKVFLECVQDMDHENMFWYRQDPGLGLRLIYFSYDVKMKEKGDIPEGYSVSREKKERFSLILESASTNQTSMYLCASSLIRGELDQPQHFGDGTRLSIL.

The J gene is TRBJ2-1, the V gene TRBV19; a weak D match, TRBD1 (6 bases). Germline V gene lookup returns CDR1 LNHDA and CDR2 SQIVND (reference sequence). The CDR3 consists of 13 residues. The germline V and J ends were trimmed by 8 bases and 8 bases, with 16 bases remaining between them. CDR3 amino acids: CASGVRGIDEQFF. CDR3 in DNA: TGTGCCAGTGGGGTGAGGGGGATAGATGAGCAGTTCTTC.

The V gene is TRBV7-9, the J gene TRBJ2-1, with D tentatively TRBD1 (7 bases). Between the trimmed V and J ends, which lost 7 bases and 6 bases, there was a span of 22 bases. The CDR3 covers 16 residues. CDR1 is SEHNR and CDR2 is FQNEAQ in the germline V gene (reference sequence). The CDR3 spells CASTRGGTEGTNEQFF. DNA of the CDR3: TGTGCCAGCACCCGAGGGGGGACAGAAGGGACCAATGAGCAGTTCTTC. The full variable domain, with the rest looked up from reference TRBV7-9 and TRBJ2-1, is DTGVSQNPRHKITKRGQNVTFRCDPISEHNRLYWYRQTLGQGPEFLTYFQNEAQLEKSRLLSDRFSAERPKGSFSTLEIQRTEQGDSAMYLCASTRGGTEGTNEQFFGPGTRLTVL.

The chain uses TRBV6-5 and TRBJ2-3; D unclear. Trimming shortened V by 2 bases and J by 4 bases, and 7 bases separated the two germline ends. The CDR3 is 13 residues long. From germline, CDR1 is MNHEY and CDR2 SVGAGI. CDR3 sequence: CASSYVRADTQYF. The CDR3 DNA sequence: TGTGCCAGCAGTTACGTCCGGGCAGATACGCAGTATTTT.

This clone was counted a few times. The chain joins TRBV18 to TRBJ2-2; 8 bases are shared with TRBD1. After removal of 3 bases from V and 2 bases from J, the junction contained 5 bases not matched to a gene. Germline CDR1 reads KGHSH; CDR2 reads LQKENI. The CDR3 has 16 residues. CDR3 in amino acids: CASSPSGTGNTGELFF. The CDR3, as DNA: TGTGCCAGCTCACCGTCCGGGACAGGCAACACCGGGGAGCTGTTTTTT.

The CDR3 loop reads CASSDNRSEKLFF. The CDR3, as DNA: TGTGCCAGCAGTGACAACCGGAGTGAAAAACTGTTTTTT. The V and J genes are TRBV2 and TRBJ1-4; no firm D call. The germline V gene has CDR1 SNHLY and CDR2 FYNNEI. Trimming took off 3 bases at V and 7 bases at J, with 9 bases between the two ends. CDR3 length equals 13 residues.

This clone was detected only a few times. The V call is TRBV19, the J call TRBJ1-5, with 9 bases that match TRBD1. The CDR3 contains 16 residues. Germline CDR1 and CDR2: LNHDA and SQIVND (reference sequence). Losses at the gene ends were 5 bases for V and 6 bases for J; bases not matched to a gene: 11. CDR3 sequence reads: CASSAYRGRTGQPQHF. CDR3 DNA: TGTGCCAGTAGTGCCTACAGGGGGCGCACGGGTCAGCCCCAGCATTTT.

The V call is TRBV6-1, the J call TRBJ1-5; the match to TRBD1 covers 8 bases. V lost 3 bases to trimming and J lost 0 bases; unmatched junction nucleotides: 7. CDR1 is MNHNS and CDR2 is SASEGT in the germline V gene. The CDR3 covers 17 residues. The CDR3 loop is CASSDRGPRDSNQPQHF. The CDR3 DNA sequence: TGTGCCAGCAGTGACAGGGGGCCCCGGGATAGCAATCAGCCCCAGCATTTT.

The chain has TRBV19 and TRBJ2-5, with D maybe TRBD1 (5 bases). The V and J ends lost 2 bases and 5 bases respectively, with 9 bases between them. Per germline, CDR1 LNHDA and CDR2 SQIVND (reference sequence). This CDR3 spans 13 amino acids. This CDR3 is CASSIQGFETQYF. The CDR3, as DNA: TGTGCCAGTAGTATACAGGGATTCGAGACCCAGTACTTC. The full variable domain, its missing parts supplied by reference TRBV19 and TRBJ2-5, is DGGITQSPKYLFRKEGQNVTLSCEQNLNHDAMYWYRQDPGQGLRLIYYSQIVNDFQKGDIAEGYSVSREKKESFPLTVTSAQKNPTAFYLCASSIQGFETQYFGPGTRLLVL.

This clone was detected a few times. The CDR3: CASTPGRGWMDTQYF. The CDR3 nucleotides are TGTGCCAGTACCCCGGGGAGGGGTTGGATGGATACGCAGTATTTT. The gene calls are TRBV19 and TRBJ2-3, with TRBD2 identical over 7 bases. Per germline, CDR1 LNHDA and CDR2 SQIVND (reference sequence). This CDR3 has 15 residues. The trim removed 7 bases at V and 6 bases at J, leaving 13 bases unmatched. The full variable domain, in which reference TRBV19 and TRBJ2-3 provide the parts outside the CDR3, is DGGITQSPKYLFRKEGQNVTLSCEQNLNHDAMYWYRQDPGQGLRLIYYSQIVNDFQKGDIAEGYSVSREKKESFPLTVTSAQKNPTAFYLCASTPGRGWMDTQYFGPGTRLTVL.

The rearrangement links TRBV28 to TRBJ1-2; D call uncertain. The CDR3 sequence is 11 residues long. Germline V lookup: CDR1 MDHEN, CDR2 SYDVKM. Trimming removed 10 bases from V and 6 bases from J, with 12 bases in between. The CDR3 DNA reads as TGTGCCATTACGTTCGGGGATGGCTACACCTTC. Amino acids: CAITFGDGYTF.

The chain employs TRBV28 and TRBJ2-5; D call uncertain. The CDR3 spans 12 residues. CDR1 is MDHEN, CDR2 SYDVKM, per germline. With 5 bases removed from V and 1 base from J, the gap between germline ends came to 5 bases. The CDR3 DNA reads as TGTGCCAGCAGTCCACTCCAAGAGACCCAGTACTTC. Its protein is CASSPLQETQYF.